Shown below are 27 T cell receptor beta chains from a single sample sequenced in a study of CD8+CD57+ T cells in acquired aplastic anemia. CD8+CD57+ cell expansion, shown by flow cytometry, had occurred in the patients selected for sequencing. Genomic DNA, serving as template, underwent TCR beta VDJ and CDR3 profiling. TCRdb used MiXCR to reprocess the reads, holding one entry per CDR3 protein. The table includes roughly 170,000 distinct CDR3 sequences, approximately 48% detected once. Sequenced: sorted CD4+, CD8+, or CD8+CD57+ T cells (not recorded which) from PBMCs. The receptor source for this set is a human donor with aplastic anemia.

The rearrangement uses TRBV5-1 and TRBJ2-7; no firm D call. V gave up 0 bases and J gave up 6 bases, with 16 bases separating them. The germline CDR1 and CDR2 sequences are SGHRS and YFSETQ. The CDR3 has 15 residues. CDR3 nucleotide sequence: TGCGCCAGCAGCTTGGGTGGCCCTTCCTTGCCCGAGCAGTACTTC. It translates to CASSLGGPSLPEQYF.

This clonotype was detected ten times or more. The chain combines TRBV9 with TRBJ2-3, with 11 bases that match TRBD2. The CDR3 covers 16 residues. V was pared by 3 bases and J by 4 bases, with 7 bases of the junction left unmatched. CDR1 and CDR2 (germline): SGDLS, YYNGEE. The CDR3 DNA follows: TGTGCCAGCAGCGCTACCGGGACTAGCGGACCAGATACGCAGTATTTT. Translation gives CASSATGTSGPDTQYF.

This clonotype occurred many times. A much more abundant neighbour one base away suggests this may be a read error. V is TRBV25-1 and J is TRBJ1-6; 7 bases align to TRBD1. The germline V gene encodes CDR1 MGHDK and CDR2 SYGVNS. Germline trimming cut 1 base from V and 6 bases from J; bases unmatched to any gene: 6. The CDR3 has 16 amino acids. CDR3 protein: CASSELGGQSNSPLHF. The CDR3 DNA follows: TGTGCCAGCAGTGAATTAGGGGGACAGAGTAATTCACCCCTCCACTTT.

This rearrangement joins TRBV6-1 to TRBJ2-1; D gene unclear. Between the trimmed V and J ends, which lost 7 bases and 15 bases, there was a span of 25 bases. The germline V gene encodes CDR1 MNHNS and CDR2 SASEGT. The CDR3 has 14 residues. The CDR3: CASTGRLDGSRRFF. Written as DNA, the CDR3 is TGTGCCAGCACCGGACGACTGGACGGAAGCAGGCGGTTCTTC.

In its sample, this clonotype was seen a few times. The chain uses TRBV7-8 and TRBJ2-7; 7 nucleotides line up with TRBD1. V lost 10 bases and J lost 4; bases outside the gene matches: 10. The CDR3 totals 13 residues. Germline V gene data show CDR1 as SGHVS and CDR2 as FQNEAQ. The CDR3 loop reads CATRPDRQYEQYF. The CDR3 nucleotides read TGTGCCACCCGACCGGACAGGCAATACGAGCAGTACTTC.

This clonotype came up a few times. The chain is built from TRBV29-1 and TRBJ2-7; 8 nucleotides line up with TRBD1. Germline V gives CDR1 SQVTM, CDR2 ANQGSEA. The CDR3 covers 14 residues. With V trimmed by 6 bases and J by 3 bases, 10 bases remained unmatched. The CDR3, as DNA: TGCAGCGTCGTAGGACAGGGTACACTCTACGAGCAGTACTTC. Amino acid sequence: CSVVGQGTLYEQYF.

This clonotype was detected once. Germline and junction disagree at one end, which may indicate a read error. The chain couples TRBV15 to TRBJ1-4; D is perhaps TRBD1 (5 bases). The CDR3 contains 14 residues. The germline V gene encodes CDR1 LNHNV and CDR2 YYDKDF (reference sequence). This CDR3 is CASSRQGTNEKLFF. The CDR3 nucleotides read TGTGCCTCCAGCCGGCAGGGAACTAATGAAAAACTGTTTTTT.

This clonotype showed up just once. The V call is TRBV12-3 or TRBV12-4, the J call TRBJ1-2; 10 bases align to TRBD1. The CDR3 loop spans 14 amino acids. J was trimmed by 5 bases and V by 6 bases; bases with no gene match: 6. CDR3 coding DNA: TGTGCCAGCAGAGCGGGGACAGGGGAGTATGGCTACACCTTC. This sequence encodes CASRAGTGEYGYTF.

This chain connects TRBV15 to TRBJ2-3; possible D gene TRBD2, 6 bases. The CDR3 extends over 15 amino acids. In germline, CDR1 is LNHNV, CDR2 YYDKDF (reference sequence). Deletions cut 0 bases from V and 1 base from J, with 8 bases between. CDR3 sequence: CATSRDGGGTDTQYF. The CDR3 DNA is TGTGCCACCAGCAGAGATGGCGGGGGCACAGATACGCAGTATTTT.

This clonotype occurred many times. The CDR3 bases are TGTGCCAGCAGCTCGCAACCGGGACATCTTAATTCACCCCTCCACTTT. Its protein product is CASSSQPGHLNSPLHF. The rearrangement uses TRBV5-6 and TRBJ1-6; TRBD1 might be the D (6 bases). The CDR3 contains 16 residues. In germline, CDR1 is SGHDT, CDR2 YYEEEE. V lost 3 bases, J lost 6 bases, and 16 bases lay in between.

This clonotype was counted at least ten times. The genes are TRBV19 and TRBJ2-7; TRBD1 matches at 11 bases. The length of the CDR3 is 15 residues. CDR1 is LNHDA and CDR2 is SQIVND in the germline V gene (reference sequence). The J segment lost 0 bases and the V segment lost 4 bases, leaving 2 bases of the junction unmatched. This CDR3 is CASSRDRGSSYEQYF. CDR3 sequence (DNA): TGTGCCAGTAGTAGGGACAGGGGGAGCTCCTACGAGCAGTACTTC.

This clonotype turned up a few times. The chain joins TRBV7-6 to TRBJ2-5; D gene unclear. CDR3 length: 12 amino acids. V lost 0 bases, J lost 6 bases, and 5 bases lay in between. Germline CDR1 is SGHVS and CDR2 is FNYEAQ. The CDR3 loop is CASSLAKQTQYF. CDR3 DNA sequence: TGTGCCAGCAGCTTAGCTAAACAGACCCAGTACTTC. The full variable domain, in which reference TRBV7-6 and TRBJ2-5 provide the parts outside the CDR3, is GAGVSQSPRYKVTKRGQDVALRCDPISGHVSLYWYRQALGQGPEFLTYFNYEAQQDKSGLPNDRFSAERPEGSISTLTIQRTEQRDSAMYRCASSLAKQTQYFGPGTRLLVL.

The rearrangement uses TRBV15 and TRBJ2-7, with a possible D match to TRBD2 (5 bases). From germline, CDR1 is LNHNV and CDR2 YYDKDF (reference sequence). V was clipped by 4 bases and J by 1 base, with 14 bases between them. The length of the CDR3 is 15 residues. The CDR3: CATSIYGGLSYEQYF. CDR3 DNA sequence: TGTGCCACCAGCATATACGGAGGCCTATCCTACGAGCAGTACTTC.

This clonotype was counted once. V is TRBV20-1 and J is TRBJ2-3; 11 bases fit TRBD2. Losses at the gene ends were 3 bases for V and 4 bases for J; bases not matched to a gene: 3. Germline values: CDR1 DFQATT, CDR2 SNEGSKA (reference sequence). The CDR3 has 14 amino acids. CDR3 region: CSASSTSGADTQYF. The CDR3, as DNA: TGCAGTGCTAGCTCGACTAGCGGGGCAGATACGCAGTATTTT.

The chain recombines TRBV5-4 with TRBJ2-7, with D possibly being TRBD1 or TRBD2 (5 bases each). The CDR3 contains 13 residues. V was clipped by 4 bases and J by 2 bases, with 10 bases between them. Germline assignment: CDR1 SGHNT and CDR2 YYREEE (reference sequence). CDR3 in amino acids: CASSRLGPYEQYF. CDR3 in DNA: TGTGCCAGCAGCCGATTGGGACCCTACGAGCAGTACTTC.

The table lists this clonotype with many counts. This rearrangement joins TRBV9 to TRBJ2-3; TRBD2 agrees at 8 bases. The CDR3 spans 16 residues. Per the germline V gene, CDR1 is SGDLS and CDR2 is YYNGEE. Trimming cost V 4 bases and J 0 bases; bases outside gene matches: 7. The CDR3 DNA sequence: TGTGCCAGCAGCCCCTACGGGGGGGGCAGCACAGATACGCAGTATTTT. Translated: CASSPYGGGSTDTQYF.

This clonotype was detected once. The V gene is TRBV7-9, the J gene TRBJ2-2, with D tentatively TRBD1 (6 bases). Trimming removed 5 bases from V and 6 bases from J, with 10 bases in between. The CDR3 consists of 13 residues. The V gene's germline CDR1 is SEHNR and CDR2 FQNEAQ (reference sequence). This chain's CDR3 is CASSRDISGELFF. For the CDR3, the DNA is TGTGCCAGCAGCAGGGACATATCCGGGGAGCTGTTTTTT.

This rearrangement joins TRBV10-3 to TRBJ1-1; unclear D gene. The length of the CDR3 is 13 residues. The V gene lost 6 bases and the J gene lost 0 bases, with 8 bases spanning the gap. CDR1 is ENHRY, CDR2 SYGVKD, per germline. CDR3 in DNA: TGTGCCATCAGGGAGAGGCTGAACACTGAAGCTTTCTTT. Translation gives CAIRERLNTEAFF.

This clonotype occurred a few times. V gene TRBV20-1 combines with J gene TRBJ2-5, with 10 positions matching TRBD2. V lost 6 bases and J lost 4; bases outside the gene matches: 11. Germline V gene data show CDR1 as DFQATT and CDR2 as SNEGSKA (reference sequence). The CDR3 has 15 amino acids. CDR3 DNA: TGCAGTGCATTACGGACTAGCGGAGGGGCAGAGACCCAGTACTTC. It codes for CSALRTSGGAETQYF.

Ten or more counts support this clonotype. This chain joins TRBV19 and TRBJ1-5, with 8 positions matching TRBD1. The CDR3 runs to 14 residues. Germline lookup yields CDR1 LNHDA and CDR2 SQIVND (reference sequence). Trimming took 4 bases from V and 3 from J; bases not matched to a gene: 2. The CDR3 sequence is CASSTTGANQPQHF. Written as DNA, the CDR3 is TGTGCCAGTAGTACGACAGGGGCCAATCAGCCCCAGCATTTT.

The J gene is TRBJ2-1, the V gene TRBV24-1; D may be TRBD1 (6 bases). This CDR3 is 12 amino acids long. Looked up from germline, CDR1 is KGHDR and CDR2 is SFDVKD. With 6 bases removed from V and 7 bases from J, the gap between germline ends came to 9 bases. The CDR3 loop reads CATSRTGNEQFF. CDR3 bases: TGTGCCACCAGTCGTACAGGGAATGAGCAGTTCTTC.

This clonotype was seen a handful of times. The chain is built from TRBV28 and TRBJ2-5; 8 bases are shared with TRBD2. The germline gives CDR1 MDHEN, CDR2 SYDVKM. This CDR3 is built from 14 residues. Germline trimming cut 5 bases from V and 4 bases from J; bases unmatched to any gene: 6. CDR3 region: CASSAGGAGETQYF. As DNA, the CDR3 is TGTGCCAGCAGTGCCGGGGGGGCGGGAGAGACCCAGTACTTC.

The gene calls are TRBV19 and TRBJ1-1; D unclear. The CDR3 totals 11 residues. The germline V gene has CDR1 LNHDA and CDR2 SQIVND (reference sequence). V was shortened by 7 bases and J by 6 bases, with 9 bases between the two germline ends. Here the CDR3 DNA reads TGTGCCAGTAAAGATCGGGCTGAAGCTTTCTTT. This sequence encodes CASKDRAEAFF.

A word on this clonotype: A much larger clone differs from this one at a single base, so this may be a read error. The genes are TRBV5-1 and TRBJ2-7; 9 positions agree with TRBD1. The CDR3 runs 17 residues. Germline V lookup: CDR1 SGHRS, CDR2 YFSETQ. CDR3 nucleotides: TGCGCCAGCAGCGAACAGGGACAGGGTACCGGATCCTACGATCAGTACTTC. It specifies CASSEQGQGTGSYDQYF.

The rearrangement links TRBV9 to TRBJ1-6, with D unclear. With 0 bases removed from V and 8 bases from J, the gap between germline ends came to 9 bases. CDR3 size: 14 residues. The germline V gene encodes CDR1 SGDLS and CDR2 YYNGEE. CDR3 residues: CASSVGGFDSPLHF. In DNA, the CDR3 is TGTGCCAGCAGCGTAGGAGGGTTTGATTCACCCCTCCACTTT.

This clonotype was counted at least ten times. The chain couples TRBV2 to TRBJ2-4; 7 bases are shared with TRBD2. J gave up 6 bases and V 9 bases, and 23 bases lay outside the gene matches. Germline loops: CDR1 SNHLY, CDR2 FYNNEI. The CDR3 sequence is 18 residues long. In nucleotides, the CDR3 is TGTGCCAGTGAACCGTCTCGTTTCGGCGCGGGGGTTTTAAACATTCAGTACTTC. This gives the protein CASEPSRFGAGVLNIQYF.

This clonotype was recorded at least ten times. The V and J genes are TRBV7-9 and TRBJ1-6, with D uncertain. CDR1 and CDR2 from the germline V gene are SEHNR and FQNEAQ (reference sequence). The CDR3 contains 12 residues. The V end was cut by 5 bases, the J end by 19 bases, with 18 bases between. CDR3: CASSPGLTRLHF. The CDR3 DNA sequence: TGTGCCAGCAGCCCCGGACTAACAAGGCTTCACTTT.